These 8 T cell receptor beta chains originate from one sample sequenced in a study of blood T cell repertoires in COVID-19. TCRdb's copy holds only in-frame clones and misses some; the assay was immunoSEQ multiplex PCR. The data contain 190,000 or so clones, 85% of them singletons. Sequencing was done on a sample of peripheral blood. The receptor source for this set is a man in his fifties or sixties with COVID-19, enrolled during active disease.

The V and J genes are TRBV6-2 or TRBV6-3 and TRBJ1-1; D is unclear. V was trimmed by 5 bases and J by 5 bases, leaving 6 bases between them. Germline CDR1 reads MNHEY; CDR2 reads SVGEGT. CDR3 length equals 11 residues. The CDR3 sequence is CASSIRTEAFF. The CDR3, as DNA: TGTGCCAGCAGTATCCGGACTGAAGCTTTCTTT.

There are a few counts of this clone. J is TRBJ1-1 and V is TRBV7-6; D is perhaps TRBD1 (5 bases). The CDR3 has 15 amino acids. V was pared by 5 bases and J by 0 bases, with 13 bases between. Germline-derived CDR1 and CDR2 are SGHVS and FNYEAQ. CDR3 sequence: CASSQGRALNTEAFF. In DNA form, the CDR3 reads TGTGCCAGCAGCCAGGGTCGCGCTCTGAACACTGAAGCTTTCTTT.

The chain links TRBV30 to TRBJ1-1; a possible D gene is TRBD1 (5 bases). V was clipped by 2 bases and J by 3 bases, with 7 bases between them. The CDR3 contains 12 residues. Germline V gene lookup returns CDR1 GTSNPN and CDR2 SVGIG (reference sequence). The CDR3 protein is CAWSLQDTEAFF. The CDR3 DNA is TGTGCCTGGAGTCTACAGGACACTGAAGCTTTCTTT.

The CDR3 region is CASSLRDVDYGYTF. The CDR3 coding sequence is TGTGCCAGCAGCTTGCGGGACGTCGACTATGGCTACACCTTC. The genes are TRBV7-8 and TRBJ1-2; D might be TRBD1 (5 bases). The CDR3 has 14 residues. Trimming removed 3 bases at V and 3 bases at J, with 11 bases between. Germline CDR1 is SGHVS and CDR2 is FQNEAQ.

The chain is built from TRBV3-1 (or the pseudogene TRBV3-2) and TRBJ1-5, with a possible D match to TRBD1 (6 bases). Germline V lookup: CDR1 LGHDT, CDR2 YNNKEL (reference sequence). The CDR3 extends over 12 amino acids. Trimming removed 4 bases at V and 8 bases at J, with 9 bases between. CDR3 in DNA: TGTGCCAGCAGCCTTCCAGGGGAGCCCCAGCATTTT. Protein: CASSLPGEPQHF.

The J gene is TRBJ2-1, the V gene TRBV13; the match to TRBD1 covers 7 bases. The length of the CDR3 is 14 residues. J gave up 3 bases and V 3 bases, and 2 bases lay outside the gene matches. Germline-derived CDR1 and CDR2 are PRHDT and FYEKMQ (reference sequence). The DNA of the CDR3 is TGTGCCAGCAGCTTCCGGGACAGCTACAATGAGCAGTTCTTC. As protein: CASSFRDSYNEQFF.

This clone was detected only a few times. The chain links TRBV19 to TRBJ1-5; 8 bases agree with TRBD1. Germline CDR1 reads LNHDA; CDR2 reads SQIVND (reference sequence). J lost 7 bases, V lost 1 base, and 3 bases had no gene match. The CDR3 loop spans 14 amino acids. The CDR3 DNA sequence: TGTGCCAGTAGTATAGGTCAGGGGGCCCAGCCCCAGCATTTT. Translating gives CASSIGQGAQPQHF. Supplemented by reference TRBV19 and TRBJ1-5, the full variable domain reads DGGITQSPKYLFRKEGQNVTLSCEQNLNHDAMYWYRQDPGQGLRLIYYSQIVNDFQKGDIAEGYSVSREKKESFPLTVTSAQKNPTAFYLCASSIGQGAQPQHFGDGTRLSIL.

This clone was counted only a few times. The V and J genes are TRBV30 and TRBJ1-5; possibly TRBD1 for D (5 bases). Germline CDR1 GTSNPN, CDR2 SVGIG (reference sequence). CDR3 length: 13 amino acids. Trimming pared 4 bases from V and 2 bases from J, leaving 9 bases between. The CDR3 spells CAWNLGGNQPQHF. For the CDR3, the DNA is TGTGCCTGGAATCTAGGGGGCAATCAGCCCCAGCATTTT.